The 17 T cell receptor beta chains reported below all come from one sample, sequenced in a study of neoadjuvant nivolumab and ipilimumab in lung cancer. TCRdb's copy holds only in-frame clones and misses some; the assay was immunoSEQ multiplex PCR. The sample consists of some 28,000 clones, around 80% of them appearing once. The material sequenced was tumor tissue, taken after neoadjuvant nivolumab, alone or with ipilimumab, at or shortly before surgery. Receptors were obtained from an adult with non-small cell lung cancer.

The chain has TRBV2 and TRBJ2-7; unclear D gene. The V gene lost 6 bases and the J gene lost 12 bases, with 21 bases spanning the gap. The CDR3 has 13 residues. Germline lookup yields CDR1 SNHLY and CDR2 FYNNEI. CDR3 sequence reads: CASRTASDGLWYF. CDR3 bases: TGTGCCAGCAGAACCGCCTCGGACGGCCTCTGGTACTTC.

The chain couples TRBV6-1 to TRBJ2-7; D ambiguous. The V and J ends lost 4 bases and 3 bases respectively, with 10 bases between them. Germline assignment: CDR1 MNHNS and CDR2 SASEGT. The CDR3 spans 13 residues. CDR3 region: CASSVLQLYEQYF. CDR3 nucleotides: TGTGCCAGCAGTGTACTACAGCTCTACGAGCAGTACTTC.

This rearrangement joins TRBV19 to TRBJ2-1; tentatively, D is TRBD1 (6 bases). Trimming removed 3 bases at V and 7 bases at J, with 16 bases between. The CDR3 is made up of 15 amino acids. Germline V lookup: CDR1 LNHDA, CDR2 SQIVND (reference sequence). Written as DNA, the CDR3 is TGTGCCAGTAGTATCCAGGGGCCGAGGTTGAATGAGCAGTTCTTC. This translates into CASSIQGPRLNEQFF.

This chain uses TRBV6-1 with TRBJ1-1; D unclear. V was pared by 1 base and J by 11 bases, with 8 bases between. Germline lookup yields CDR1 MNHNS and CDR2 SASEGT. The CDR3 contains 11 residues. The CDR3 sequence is CASSEEFVAFF. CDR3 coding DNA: TGTGCCAGCAGTGAAGAGTTCGTTGCTTTCTTT.

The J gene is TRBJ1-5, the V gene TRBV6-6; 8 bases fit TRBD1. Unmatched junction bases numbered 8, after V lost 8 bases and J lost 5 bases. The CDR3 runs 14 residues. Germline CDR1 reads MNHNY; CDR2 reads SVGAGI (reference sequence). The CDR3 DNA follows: TGTGCCAGCGTTGACAGGGGTTGGGATCAGCCCCAGCATTTT. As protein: CASVDRGWDQPQHF.

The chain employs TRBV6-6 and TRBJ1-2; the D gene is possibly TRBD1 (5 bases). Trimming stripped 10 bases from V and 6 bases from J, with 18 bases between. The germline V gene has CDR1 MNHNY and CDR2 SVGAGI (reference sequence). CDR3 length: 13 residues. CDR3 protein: CATTPGGEDGYTF. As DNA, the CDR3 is TGTGCCACAACTCCGGGAGGGGAGGATGGCTACACCTTC.

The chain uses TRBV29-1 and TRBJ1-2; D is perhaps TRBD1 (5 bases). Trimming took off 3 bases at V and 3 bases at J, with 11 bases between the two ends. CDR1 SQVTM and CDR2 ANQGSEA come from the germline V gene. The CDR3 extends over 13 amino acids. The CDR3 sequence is CSVDPGDHYGYTF. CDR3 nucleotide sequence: TGCAGCGTTGACCCGGGGGACCACTATGGCTACACCTTC.

The CDR3 DNA reads as TGTGCCTGGAGTCGAGGGACAGGGCAAGAAAAACTGTTTTTT. Encoded protein: CAWSRGTGQEKLFF. This chain uses TRBV30 with TRBJ1-4; 9 nucleotides align to TRBD1. Unmatched junction bases numbered 6, after V lost 2 bases and J lost 8 bases. Germline V gives CDR1 GTSNPN, CDR2 SVGIG (reference sequence). This CDR3 has 14 amino acids.

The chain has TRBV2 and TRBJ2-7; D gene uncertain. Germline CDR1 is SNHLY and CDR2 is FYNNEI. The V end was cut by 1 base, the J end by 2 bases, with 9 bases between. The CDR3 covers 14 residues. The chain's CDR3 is CASSEEAATYEQYF. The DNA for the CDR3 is TGTGCCAGCAGTGAAGAGGCAGCTACCTACGAGCAGTACTTC. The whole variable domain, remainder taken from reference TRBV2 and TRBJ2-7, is EPEVTQTPSHQVTQMGQEVILRCVPISNHLYFYWYRQILGQKVEFLVSFYNNEISEKSEIFDDQFSVERPDGSNFTLKIRSTKLEDSAMYFCASSEEAATYEQYFGPGTRLTVT.

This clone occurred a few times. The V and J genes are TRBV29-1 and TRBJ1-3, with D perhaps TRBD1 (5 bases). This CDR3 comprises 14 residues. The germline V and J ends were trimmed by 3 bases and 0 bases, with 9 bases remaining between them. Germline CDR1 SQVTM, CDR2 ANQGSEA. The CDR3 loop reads CSVEWGSSGNTIYF. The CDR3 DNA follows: TGCAGCGTTGAGTGGGGCAGCTCTGGAAACACCATATATTTT.

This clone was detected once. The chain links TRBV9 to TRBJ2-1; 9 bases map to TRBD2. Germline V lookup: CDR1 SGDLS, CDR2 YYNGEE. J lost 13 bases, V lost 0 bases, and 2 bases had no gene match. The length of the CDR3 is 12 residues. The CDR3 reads CASSVASGDQFF. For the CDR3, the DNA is TGTGCCAGCAGCGTAGCTAGCGGGGACCAGTTCTTC.

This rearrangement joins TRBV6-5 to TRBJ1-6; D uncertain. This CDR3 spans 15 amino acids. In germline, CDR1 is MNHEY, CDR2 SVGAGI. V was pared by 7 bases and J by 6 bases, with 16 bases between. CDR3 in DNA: TGTGCCAGCAAATTCGAGGGAACCGTTAATTCACCCCTCCACTTT. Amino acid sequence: CASKFEGTVNSPLHF.

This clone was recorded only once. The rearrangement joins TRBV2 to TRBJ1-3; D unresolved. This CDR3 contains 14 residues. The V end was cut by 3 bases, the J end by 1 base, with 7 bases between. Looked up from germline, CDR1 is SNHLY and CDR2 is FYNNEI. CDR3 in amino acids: CASSDPVSGNTIYF. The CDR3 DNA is TGTGCCAGCAGTGATCCCGTTTCTGGAAACACCATATATTTT. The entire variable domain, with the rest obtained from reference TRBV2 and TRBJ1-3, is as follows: EPEVTQTPSHQVTQMGQEVILRCVPISNHLYFYWYRQILGQKVEFLVSFYNNEISEKSEIFDDQFSVERPDGSNFTLKIRSTKLEDSAMYFCASSDPVSGNTIYFGEGSWLTVV.

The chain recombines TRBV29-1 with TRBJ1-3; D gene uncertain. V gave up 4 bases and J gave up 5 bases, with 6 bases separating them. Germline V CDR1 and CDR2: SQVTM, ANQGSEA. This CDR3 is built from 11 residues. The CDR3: CSVAQRNTIYF. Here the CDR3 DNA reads TGCAGCGTTGCGCAGCGAAACACCATATATTTT.

CDR3 protein: CASSPPGTGGNEQYF. The CDR3 nucleotides read TGTGCCAGCAGCCCCCCCGGGACAGGGGGCAACGAGCAGTACTTC. The chain joins TRBV6-6 to TRBJ2-7; 12 bases map to TRBD1. This CDR3 region has 15 residues. V shed 6 bases and J 5 bases; nucleotides not matched to a gene: 8. Germline CDR1 is MNHNY and CDR2 is SVGAGI (reference sequence).

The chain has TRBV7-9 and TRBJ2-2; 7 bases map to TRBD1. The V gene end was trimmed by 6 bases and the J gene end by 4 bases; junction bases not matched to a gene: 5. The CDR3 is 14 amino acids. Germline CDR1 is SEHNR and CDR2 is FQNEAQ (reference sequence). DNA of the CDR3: TGTGCCAGCAGTTTGGACAGGATCACCGGGGAGCTGTTTTTT. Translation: CASSLDRITGELFF.

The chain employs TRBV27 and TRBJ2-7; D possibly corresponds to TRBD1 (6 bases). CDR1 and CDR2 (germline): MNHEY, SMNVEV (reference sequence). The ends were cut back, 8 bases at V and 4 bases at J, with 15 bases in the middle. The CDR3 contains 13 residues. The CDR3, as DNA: TGTGCCAGCGGACCACAGGGCCCGTACGAGCAGTACTTC. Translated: CASGPQGPYEQYF.